Each of the 17 T cell receptor beta chains below was sequenced from the same sample in a study of T cells after yellow fever vaccination. TCRdb called the 5' RACE reads again in MiXCR, with one record for every CDR3 protein. The repertoire holds about 140,000 distinct CDR3 sequences, with less than 9.5% as singletons. Here the sequenced sample was CD4+ T cells sorted from PBMCs, taken 5 days after the yellow fever booster vaccination. Receptors originate from a man younger than 40 who received the YFV17D yellow fever vaccine.

Many counts were recorded for this clonotype. For the CDR3, the DNA is TGTGCCAGCACGTCCCACGGGGGGTACTCTCAGCCCCAGCATTTT. It yields the protein CASTSHGGYSQPQHF. The chain couples TRBV7-9 to TRBJ1-5, with D possibly matching TRBD1 (5 bases). V was pared by 7 bases and J by 6 bases, with 19 bases between. Germline V lookup: CDR1 SEHNR, CDR2 FQNEAQ (reference sequence). The CDR3 covers 15 residues.

V gene TRBV6-1 combines with J gene TRBJ1-3, with D maybe TRBD1 (5 bases). Germline V gene sequence: CDR1 MNHNS, CDR2 SASEGT. This CDR3 comprises 17 residues. Trimming removed 7 bases from V and 2 bases from J, with 21 bases in between. DNA of the CDR3: TGTGCCAGCAACGCCGGCCGGGGGAAGACCACTGGAAACACCATATATTTT. It translates to CASNAGRGKTTGNTIYF.

This clonotype was counted a few times. The genes are TRBV15 and TRBJ2-5; no firm D call. Trimming shortened V by 4 bases and J by 4 bases, and 4 bases separated the two germline ends. The CDR3 consists of 11 residues. CDR1 is LNHNV and CDR2 is YYDKDF in the germline V gene (reference sequence). CDR3 DNA sequence: TGTGCCACCAGCAACCGAGAGACCCAGTACTTC. Translated: CATSNRETQYF.

The rearrangement uses TRBV5-4 and TRBJ2-7, with a tentative D call TRBD2 (6 bases). Deletions cut 4 bases from V and 4 bases from J, with 15 bases between. Germline loops: CDR1 SGHNT, CDR2 YYREEE (reference sequence). The CDR3 is 14 amino acids. The CDR3 reads CASSRGGPRYEQYF. CDR3 in DNA: TGTGCCAGCAGCCGCGGAGGGCCACGATACGAGCAGTACTTC.

The V and J genes are TRBV12-3 or TRBV12-4 and TRBJ2-5, with D tentatively TRBD2 (6 bases). Trimming took off 5 bases at V and 7 bases at J, with 17 bases between the two ends. This CDR3 has 14 residues. The CDR3: CASSPADRLGTQYF. Written as DNA, the CDR3 is TGTGCCAGCAGTCCAGCCGACCGACTAGGGACCCAGTACTTC.

This clonotype showed up many times. V gene TRBV7-9 combines with J gene TRBJ1-2; 10 nucleotides agree with TRBD1. The CDR3 extends over 15 amino acids. The trim removed 6 bases at V and 4 bases at J, leaving 8 bases unmatched. Germline values: CDR1 SEHNR, CDR2 FQNEAQ (reference sequence). The CDR3 bases are TGTGCCAGCAGTTCGGACAGGGGGTCGGTCTATGGCTACACCTTC. Encoded protein: CASSSDRGSVYGYTF.

This clonotype was detected many times. The chain recombines TRBV7-8 with TRBJ2-1; D uncertain. V shed 1 base and J shed 7 bases, with 11 bases lying between them. Looked up from germline, CDR1 is SGHVS and CDR2 is FQNEAQ. The CDR3 is 14 residues long. CDR3 region: CASSLEARVNEQFF. CDR3 bases: TGTGCCAGCAGCTTAGAGGCTCGGGTGAATGAGCAGTTCTTC. The entire variable domain, with the rest obtained from reference TRBV7-8 and TRBJ2-1, is as follows: GAGVSQSPRYKVAKRGQDVALRCDPISGHVSLFWYQQALGQGPEFLTYFQNEAQLDKSGLPSDRFFAERPEGSVSTLKIQRTQQEDSAVYLCASSLEARVNEQFFGPGTRLTVL.

This clonotype was counted many times. The rearrangement links TRBV5-1 to TRBJ1-2, with a possible D match to TRBD1 (5 bases). Trimming shortened V by 5 bases and J by 4 bases, and 12 bases separated the two germline ends. The V gene's germline CDR1 is SGHRS and CDR2 YFSETQ. The CDR3 runs 13 residues. CDR3 sequence: CASSPDTLYGYTF. The CDR3 bases are TGCGCCAGCAGTCCGGACACCCTCTATGGCTACACCTTC.

This clonotype has a count of ten or more. J is TRBJ1-3 and V is TRBV4-3; D uncertain. V shed 3 bases and J shed 4 bases, with 4 bases lying between them. Looked up from germline, CDR1 is LGHNA and CDR2 is YSLEER. The CDR3 loop spans 12 amino acids. The CDR3 sequence is CASSQEGNTIYF. CDR3 DNA sequence: TGCGCCAGCAGCCAGGAAGGAAACACCATATATTTT.

This clonotype was observed many times. The genes are TRBV5-1 and TRBJ1-1, with D unresolved. Germline values: CDR1 SGHRS, CDR2 YFSETQ. The V gene lost 0 bases and the J gene lost 4 bases, with 7 bases spanning the gap. The CDR3 covers 13 residues. For the CDR3, the DNA is TGCGCCAGCAGCTTGGCCGCGGGCACTGAAGCTTTCTTT. As protein: CASSLAAGTEAFF.

This clonotype was picked up many times. V gene TRBV20-1 combines with J gene TRBJ1-5, with unresolved D. The germline V gene encodes CDR1 DFQATT and CDR2 SNEGSKA (reference sequence). V was shortened by 5 bases and J by 0 bases, with 8 bases between the two germline ends. The CDR3 sequence is 13 residues long. CDR3 bases: TGCAGTGCTGCCGTTAATAGCAATCAGCCCCAGCATTTT. Protein sequence: CSAAVNSNQPQHF.

This clonotype was seen many times. The chain joins TRBV21-1 to TRBJ2-1; TRBD1 is the table's D call, not checked against the DNA. TRBV21-1 is a known pseudogene. CDR3 length: 17 amino acids. The CDR3 DNA reads as TGTGCCAGGGACCTTGGACCGGGGACATTCTACTACAATGAGCAGTTCTTC. It yields the protein CARDLGPGTFYYNEQFF.

This clonotype has at least ten counts. This chain links TRBV3-1 with TRBJ2-5; possible D gene TRBD2, 5 bases. The length of the CDR3 is 13 residues. The V end lost 0 bases, the J end lost 7 bases, and 9 bases lay between the germline ends. Looked up from germline, CDR1 is LGHDT and CDR2 is YNNKEL (reference sequence). The CDR3 here is CASSQDLSGTQYF. CDR3 DNA: TGTGCCAGCAGCCAAGATCTAAGCGGGACCCAGTACTTC.

This clonotype was recorded many times. This chain connects TRBV5-4 to TRBJ2-1; 7 bases are shared with TRBD2. The junction had 8 bases not matched to a gene; V was cut back by 2 bases and J by 3 bases. Germline V gives CDR1 SGHNT, CDR2 YYREEE (reference sequence). The CDR3 is 16 amino acids. The CDR3 reads CASSFPPSGNYNEQFF. CDR3 nucleotide sequence: TGTGCCAGCAGCTTTCCCCCTAGCGGCAACTACAATGAGCAGTTCTTC.

This clonotype appeared many times. The junction and the germline gene differ at one end; a read error may be behind it. The V gene is TRBV20-1, the J gene TRBJ2-3, with 7 nucleotides matching TRBD2. The CDR3 contains 11 residues. CDR1 is DFQATT, CDR2 SNEGSKA, per germline (reference sequence). CDR3 coding DNA: TGTTCAGCGGGATACACAGATACGCAGTATTTT. Its translation is CSAGYTDTQYF.

This clonotype was observed many times. The DNA of the CDR3 is TGCGCCAGCAGCTTGGTGGCGCAGATATCGAACACCGGGGAGCTGTTTTTT. Translation: CASSLVAQISNTGELFF. The V call is TRBV5-1, the J call TRBJ2-2, with D unclear. The CDR3 sequence is 17 residues long. CDR1 is SGHRS, CDR2 YFSETQ, per germline. Trimming left V 0 bases short and J 0 bases short, with 12 bases between.

This clonotype was counted many times. This chain connects TRBV5-4 to TRBJ1-3; possible D gene TRBD1, 5 bases. The CDR3 spans 17 residues. Trimming removed 4 bases at V and 0 bases at J, with 17 bases between. CDR1 is SGHNT and CDR2 is YYREEE in the germline V gene (reference sequence). The CDR3 loop reads CASSPGDPPLSGNTIYF. CDR3 bases: TGTGCCAGCAGCCCGGGGGACCCTCCCCTCTCTGGAAACACCATATATTTT.